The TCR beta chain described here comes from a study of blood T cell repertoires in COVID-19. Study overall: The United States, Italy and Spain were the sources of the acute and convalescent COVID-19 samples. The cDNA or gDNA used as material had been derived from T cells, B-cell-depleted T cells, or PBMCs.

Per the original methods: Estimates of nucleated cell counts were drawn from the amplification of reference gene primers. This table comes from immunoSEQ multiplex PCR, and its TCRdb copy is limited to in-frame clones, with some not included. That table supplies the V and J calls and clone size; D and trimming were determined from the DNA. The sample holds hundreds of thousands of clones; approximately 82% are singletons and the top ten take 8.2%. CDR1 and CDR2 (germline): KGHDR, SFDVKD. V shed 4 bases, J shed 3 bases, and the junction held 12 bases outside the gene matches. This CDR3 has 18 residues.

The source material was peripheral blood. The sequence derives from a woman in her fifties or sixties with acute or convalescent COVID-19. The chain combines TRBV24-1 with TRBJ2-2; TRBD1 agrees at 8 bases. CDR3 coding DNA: TGTGCCACCAGTGACCCAACCAGACAGGGGTCGTACACCGGGGAGCTGTTTTTT. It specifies CATSDPTRQGSYTGELFF.